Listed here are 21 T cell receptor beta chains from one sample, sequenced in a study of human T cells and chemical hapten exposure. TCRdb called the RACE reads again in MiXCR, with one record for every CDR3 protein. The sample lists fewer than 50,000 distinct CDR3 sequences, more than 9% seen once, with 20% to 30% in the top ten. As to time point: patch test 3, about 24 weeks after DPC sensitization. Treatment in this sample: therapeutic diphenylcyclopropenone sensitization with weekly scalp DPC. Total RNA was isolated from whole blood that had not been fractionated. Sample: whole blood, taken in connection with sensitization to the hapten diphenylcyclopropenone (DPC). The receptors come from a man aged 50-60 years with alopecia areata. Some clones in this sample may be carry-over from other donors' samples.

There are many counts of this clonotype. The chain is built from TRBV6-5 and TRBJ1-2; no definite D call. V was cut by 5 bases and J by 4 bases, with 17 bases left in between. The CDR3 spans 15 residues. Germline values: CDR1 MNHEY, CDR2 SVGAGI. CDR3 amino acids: CASSPPGGEGYGYTF. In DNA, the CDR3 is TGTGCCAGCAGTCCCCCAGGTGGGGAGGGCTATGGCTACACCTTC.

The CDR3 sequence: CASSLMDSDSGANVLTF. The CDR3 DNA is TGTGCCAGCAGTTTAATGGACAGTGACTCTGGGGCCAACGTCCTGACTTTC. The V call is TRBV28, the J call TRBJ2-6, with D maybe TRBD1 (6 bases). Germline CDR1 is MDHEN and CDR2 is SYDVKM. Trimming cost V 2 bases and J 0 bases, with 11 bases left between them. The CDR3 loop spans 17 amino acids.

CDR3 DNA sequence: TGCAGCGTATGGACTAGCGGGAGTTTTCGGAATGAGCAGTTCTTC. Residues: CSVWTSGSFRNEQFF. The chain is built from TRBV29-1 and TRBJ2-1, with 13 bases identical to TRBD2. The CDR3 extends over 15 amino acids. Germline V gene data show CDR1 as SQVTM and CDR2 as ANQGSEA. The ends lost 6 bases at V and 7 bases at J; junction bases unmatched: 9.

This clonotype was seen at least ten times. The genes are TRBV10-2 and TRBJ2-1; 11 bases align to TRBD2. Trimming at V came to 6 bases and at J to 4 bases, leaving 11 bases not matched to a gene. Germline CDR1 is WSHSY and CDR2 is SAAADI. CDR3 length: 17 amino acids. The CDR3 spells CASRPGLAASPYNEQFF. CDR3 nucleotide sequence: TGCGCCAGCAGACCGGGACTAGCGGCGTCCCCATACAATGAGCAGTTCTTC.

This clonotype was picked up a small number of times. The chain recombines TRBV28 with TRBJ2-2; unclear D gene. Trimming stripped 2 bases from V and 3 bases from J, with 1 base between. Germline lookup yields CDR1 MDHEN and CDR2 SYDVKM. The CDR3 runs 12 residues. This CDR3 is CASSLDTGELFF. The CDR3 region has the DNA TGTGCCAGCAGTTTAGACACCGGGGAGCTGTTTTTT.

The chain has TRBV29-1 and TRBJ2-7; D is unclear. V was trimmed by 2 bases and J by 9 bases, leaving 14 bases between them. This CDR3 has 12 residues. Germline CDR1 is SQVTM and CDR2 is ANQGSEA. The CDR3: CSVEKEDNRQYF. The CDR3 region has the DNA TGCAGCGTTGAAAAAGAGGATAATCGGCAGTACTTC.

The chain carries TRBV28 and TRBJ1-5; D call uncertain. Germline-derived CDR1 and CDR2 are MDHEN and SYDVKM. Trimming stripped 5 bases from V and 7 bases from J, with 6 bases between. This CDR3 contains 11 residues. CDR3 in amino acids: CASSRRQPQHF. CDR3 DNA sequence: TGTGCCAGCAGTCGGAGGCAGCCCCAGCATTTT.

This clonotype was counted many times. The CDR3 here is CASSLTTGGSVHSPLHF. DNA for the CDR3: TGTGCCAGCAGCTTAACGACAGGGGGCAGCGTACATTCACCCCTCCACTTT. The chain carries TRBV7-2 and TRBJ1-6, with 10 bases identical to TRBD1. V was clipped by 2 bases and J by 8 bases; unmatched bases: 9. Germline V gene sequence: CDR1 SGHTA, CDR2 FQGNSA. CDR3 length equals 17 residues.

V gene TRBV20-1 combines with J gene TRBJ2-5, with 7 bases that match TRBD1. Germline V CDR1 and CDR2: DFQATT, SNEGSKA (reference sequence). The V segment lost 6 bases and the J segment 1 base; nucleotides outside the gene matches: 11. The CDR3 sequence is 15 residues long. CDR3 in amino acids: CSASGDRAFQETQYF. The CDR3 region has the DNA TGCAGTGCCAGTGGTGACAGGGCCTTCCAAGAGACCCAGTACTTC.

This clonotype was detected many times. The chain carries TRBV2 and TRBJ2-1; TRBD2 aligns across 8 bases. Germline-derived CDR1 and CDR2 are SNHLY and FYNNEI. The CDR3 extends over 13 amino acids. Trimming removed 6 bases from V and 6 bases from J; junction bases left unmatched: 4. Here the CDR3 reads CASRTSVINEQFF. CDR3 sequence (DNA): TGTGCCAGCAGGACTAGCGTGATCAATGAGCAGTTCTTC.

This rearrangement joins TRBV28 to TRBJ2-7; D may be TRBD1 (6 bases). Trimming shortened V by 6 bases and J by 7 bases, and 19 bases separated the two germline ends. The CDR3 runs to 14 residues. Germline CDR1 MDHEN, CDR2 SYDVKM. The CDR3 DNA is TGTGCCAGCAGCACGATCACAGGGTTATGGGAGCAGTACTTC. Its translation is CASSTITGLWEQYF. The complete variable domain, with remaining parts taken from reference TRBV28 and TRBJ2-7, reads DVKVTQSSRYLVKRTGEKVFLECVQDMDHENMFWYRQDPGLGLRLIYFSYDVKMKEKGDIPEGYSVSREKKERFSLILESASTNQTSMYLCASSTITGLWEQYFGPGTRLTVT.

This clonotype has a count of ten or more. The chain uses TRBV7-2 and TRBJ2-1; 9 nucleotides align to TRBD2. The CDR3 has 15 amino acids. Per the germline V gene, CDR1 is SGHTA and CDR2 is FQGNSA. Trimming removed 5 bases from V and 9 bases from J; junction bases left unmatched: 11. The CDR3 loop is CASSLMAGGLGEQFF. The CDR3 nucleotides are TGTGCCAGCAGCCTAATGGCGGGAGGGCTAGGTGAGCAGTTCTTC.

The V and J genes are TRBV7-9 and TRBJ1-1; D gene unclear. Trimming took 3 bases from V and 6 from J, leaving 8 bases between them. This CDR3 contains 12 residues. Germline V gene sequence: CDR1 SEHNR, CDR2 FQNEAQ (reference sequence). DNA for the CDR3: TGTGCCAGCAGCTTCGACGGGGCTGAAGCTTTCTTT. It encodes CASSFDGAEAFF.

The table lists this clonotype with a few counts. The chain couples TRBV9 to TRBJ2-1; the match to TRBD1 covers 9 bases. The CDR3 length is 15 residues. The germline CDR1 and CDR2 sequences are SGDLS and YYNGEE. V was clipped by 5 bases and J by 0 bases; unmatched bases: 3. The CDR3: CASSPQGASYNEQFF. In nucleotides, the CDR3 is TGTGCCAGCAGTCCACAGGGGGCCTCCTACAATGAGCAGTTCTTC.

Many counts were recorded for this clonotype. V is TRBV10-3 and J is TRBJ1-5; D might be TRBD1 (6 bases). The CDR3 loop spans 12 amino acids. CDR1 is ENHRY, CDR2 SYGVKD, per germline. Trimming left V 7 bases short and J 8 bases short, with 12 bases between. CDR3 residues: CAITSGEEPQHF. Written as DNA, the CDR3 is TGTGCCATCACTTCAGGGGAAGAGCCCCAGCATTTT.

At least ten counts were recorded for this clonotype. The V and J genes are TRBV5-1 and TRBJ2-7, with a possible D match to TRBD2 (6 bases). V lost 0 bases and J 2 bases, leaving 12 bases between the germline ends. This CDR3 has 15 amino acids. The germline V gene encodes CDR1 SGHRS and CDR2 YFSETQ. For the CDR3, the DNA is TGCGCCAGCAGCTTGGCGCCTAGCGCAGCCTACGAGCAGTACTTC. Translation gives CASSLAPSAAYEQYF.

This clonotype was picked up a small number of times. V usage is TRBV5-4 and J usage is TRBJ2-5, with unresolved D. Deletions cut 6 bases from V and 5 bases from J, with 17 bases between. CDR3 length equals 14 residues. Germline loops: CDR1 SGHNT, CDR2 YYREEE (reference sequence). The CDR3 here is CASNHDPMQETQYF. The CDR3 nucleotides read TGTGCCAGCAACCACGACCCGATGCAGGAGACCCAGTACTTC. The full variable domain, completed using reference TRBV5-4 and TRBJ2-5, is ETGVTQSPTHLIKTRGQQVTLRCSSQSGHNTVSWYQQALGQGPQFIFQYYREEENGRGNFPPRFSGLQFPNYSSELNVNALELDDSALYLCASNHDPMQETQYFGPGTRLLVL.

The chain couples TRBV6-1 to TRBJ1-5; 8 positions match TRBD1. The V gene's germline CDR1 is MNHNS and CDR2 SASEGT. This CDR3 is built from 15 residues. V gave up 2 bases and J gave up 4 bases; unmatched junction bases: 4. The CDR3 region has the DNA TGTGCCAGCAGTGAAATGACAGGGGTAAATCAGCCCCAGCATTTT. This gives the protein CASSEMTGVNQPQHF.

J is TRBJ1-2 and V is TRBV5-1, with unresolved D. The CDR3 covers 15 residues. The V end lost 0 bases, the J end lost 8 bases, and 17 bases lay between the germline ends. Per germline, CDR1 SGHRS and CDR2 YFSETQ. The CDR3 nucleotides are TGCGCCAGCAGCTTGGCATCAACGAGGGCCAGCGGCTACACCTTC. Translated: CASSLASTRASGYTF.

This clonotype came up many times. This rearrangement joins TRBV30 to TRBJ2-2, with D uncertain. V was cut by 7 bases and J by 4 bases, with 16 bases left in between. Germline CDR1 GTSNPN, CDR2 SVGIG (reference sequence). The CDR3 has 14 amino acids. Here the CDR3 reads CASTPTGFTGELFF. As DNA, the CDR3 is TGTGCCTCTACCCCCACTGGGTTCACCGGGGAGCTGTTTTTT.

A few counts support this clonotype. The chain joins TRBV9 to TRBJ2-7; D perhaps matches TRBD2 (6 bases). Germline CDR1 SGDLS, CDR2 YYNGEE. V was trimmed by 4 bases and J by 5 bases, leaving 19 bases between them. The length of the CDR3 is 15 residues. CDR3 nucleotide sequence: TGTGCCAGCAGCCCACGCGGGACCCCCACCGACGAGCAGTACTTC. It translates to CASSPRGTPTDEQYF.